This TCR beta chain was recorded in a study of cytomegalovirus exposure and HLA in healthy donors. Note on this clone: The antigen is unknown.

The data were produced by immunoSEQ multiplex PCR, yet TCRdb's version contains in-frame clones alone and is incomplete. The sample carries about 190,000 clones, more than 65% recorded once. In germline, CDR1 is SNHLY, CDR2 FYNNEI. V trimming: 7 bases; J trimming: 4 bases; junction bases outside the gene matches: 7. The CDR3 consists of 14 residues. Study-wide results and limits: Subsequent analysis showed first-cohort TCR clusters tending to co-occur in around 110 validation repertoires. Using the classifier, cytomegalovirus status was reportedly diagnosed with high specificity and sensitivity.

The chain recombines TRBV2 with TRBJ1-2, with 9 bases identical to TRBD1. The sample was PBMCs. The clonotype originates from a woman aged 18-29 years in good health and CMV-seropositive. The CDR3 region is CASTPGQGFYGYTF. The CDR3 bases are TGTGCCAGCACCCCTGGACAGGGGTTCTATGGCTACACCTTC.